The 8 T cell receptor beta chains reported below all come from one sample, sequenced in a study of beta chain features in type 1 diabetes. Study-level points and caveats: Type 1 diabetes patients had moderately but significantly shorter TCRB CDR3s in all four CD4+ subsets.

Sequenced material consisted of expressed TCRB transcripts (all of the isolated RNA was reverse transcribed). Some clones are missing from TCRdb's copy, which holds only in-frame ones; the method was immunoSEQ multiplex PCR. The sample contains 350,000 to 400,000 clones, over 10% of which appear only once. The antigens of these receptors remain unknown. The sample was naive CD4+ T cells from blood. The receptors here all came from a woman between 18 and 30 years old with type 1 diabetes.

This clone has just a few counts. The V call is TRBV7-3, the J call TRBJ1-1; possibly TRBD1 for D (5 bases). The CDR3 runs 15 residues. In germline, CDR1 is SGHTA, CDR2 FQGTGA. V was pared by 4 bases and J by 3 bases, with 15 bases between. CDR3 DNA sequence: TGTGCCAGCAGCTCGACCAGGGTAGGGTACACTGAAGCTTTCTTT. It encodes CASSSTRVGYTEAFF.

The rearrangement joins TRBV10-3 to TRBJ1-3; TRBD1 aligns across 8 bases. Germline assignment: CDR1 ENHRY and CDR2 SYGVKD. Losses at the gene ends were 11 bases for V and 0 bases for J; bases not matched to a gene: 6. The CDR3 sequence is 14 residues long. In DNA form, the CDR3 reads TGTGCCGCTGGACAGGGACTCTCTGGAAACACCATATATTTT. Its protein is CAAGQGLSGNTIYF.

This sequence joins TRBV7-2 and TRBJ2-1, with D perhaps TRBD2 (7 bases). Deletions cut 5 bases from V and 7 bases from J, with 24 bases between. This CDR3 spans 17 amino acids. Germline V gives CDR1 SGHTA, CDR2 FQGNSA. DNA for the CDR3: TGTGCCAGCAGCCCCCCATGGGGGGCCGGCGGGGGTAATGAGCAGTTCTTC. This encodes CASSPPWGAGGGNEQFF.

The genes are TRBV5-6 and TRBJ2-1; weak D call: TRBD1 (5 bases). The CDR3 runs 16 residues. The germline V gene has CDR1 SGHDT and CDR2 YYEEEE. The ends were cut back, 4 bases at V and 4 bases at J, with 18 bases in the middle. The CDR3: CASSPRQRQRYNEQFF. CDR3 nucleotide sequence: TGTGCCAGCAGCCCACGGCAGAGACAGAGATACAATGAGCAGTTCTTC.

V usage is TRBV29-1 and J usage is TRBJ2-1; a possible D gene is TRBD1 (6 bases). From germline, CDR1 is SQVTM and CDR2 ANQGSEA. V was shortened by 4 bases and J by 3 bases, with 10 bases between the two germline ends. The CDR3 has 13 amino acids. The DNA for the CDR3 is TGCAGCGTTGCGGTGGACAGCTACAATGAGCAGTTCTTC. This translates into CSVAVDSYNEQFF.

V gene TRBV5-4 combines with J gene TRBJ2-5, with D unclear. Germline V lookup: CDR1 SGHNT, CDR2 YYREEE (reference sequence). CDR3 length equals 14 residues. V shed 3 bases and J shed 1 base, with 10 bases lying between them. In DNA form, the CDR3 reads TGTGCCAGCAGCTCGCCAGGCACCCAAGAGACCCAGTACTTC. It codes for CASSSPGTQETQYF.

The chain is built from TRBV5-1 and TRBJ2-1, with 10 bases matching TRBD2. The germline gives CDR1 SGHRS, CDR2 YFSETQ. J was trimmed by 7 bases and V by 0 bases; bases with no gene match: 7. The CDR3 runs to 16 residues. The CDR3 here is CASSLDASGSGNEQFF. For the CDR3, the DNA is TGCGCCAGCAGCTTGGATGCTAGCGGGAGTGGGAATGAGCAGTTCTTC.

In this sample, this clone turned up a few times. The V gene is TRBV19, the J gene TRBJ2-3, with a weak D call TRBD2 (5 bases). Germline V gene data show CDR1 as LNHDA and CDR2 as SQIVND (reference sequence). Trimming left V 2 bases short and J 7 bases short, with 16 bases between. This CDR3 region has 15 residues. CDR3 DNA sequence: TGTGCCAGTAGTATACGGGGATCCGTCGGATATACGCAGTATTTT. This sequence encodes CASSIRGSVGYTQYF. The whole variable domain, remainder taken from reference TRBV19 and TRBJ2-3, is DGGITQSPKYLFRKEGQNVTLSCEQNLNHDAMYWYRQDPGQGLRLIYYSQIVNDFQKGDIAEGYSVSREKKESFPLTVTSAQKNPTAFYLCASSIRGSVGYTQYFGPGTRLTVL.